The T cell receptor beta chain under discussion was sequenced for a study of human T cells and chemical hapten exposure. Turning to the study itself: Mainly, slight library volume differences in the pool made TCR yields vary.

This CDR3 has 14 amino acids. Losses at the gene ends were 5 bases for V and 6 bases for J; bases not matched to a gene: 7. Germline CDR1 and CDR2: SGHAT and FQNNGV. Findings and caveats of the study: Once DPC sensitization occurred, TCRs above 1 in 1000 frequency showed no change.

As for time point: healthy volunteer bleed at 2 weeks. Someone pulled total RNA out of unfractionated whole blood. The library tagged each cDNA molecule with unique molecular identifiers. Study processing details: Samples held a median of about 94,000 TCRs, range about 23,224–700,000. Via MiXCR, TCRdb re-called the RACE reads, giving one row per CDR3 protein. The V and J calls and clone size are TCRdb's, not the authors'. Of 80,000 to 100,000 distinct CDR3 sequences listed, about 8.8% are singletons. This clonotype has at least ten counts. Its specificity is not known. This TCR came from a female donor in good health. Some clones in this sample may be carry-over from other donors' samples. Source material: whole blood. The chain carries TRBV11-2 and TRBJ2-3; 8 bases match TRBD2. CDR3 DNA sequence: TGTGCCAGCAGCCAAGCGGGAGTGGGCGATACGCAGTATTTT. As protein: CASSQAGVGDTQYF.